The T cell receptor beta chain under discussion was sequenced for a study of blood T cells in healthy people across ages. Study findings and constraints: More naive CD4+ cells and higher diversity were found in long-lived than in aged donors. Unknown donor CMV status possibly confounded expanded clonotype changes.

Comments on this clonotype: Its antigen remains unidentified.

A second PCR of 7 to 11 cycles used a sample-barcoded 5' primer and a J-beta primer mix. In TCRdb, the 5' RACE reads were re-called with MiXCR into one record per CDR3 protein. In the table there are about 640,000 distinct CDR3 sequences, approximately 40% of which are singletons. CDR1 and CDR2 from the germline V gene are SGHTA and FQGNSA. V was clipped by 4 bases and J by 8 bases, with 17 bases between them. CDR3 length equals 15 residues. The material sequenced was blood. This sequence was found in an elderly man in good health. V and J are TRBV7-2 and TRBJ1-4; possibly TRBD1 for D (6 bases). CDR3 in DNA: TGTGCCAGCAGCTCGAGGGACATGTTAGACGAAAAACTGTTTTTT. Translating it yields CASSSRDMLDEKLFF.